The clone carrying this TCR beta chain appeared a few times. No antigen is known for it. These data are taken from a study of regulatory T cells in long-lasting Graves disease. Building the TCR beta libraries relied on iRepertoire HTBI primers, and CDR3 regions underwent Arm-PCR. TCRdb called the multiplex PCR reads again in MiXCR, with one record for every CDR3 protein. This table has some 280,000 distinct CDR3 sequences, more than 20% appearing once. Time point noted: persistent/refractory GD, antithyroid drugs over 5 years with positive TRAb. Researchers made the TCR library from RNA that was extracted from PBMCs. Guidelines of the American Thyroid Association were used to diagnose Graves' disease. This CDR3 is built from 13 residues. V gave up 4 bases and J gave up 6 bases; unmatched junction bases: 5. The germline V gene encodes CDR1 DFQATT and CDR2 SNEGSKA (reference sequence). Overall study results and limits: Favored gene segments in persistent disease were TRBV28, TRBJ1-2 and TRBJ2-5.

The receptor comes from a female donor with Graves disease. The sample here was peripheral blood mononuclear cells (PBMCs), taken when the disease was refractory, from a patient treated with antithyroid drugs. The chain recombines TRBV20-1 with TRBJ1-5; TRBD1 aligns across 8 bases. CDR3 residues: CSAKGQVGQPQHF. The CDR3 DNA reads TGCAGTGCTAAGGGACAGGTCGGTCAGCCCCAGCATTTT.